This section outlines one T cell receptor beta chain sequence together with its context. The antigen remains unidentified. The data belong to a study of cytomegalovirus exposure and HLA in healthy donors. V was shortened by 7 bases and J by 6 bases, with 13 bases between the two germline ends. The CDR3 has 12 amino acids. From germline, CDR1 is SQVTM and CDR2 ANQGSEA. Broader study findings: In vitro confirmation showed a few CMV-associated chains to be CMV antigen specific.

PCR primers comprised 60 Vbeta and 13 Jbeta primers. Some clones are missing from TCRdb's copy, which holds only in-frame ones; the method was immunoSEQ multiplex PCR. Among around 90,000 clones listed, roughly 75% were seen once. The rearrangement uses TRBV29-1 and TRBJ2-1; D possibly corresponds to TRBD1 (5 bases). The material sequenced was PBMCs. The receptor comes from a young man in good health and CMV-seronegative. The CDR3 protein is CSADVGPNEQFF. Here the CDR3 DNA reads TGCAGCGCCGATGTGGGGCCCAATGAGCAGTTCTTC.